The clone carrying this T cell receptor (beta chain) was detected only a few times. The antigen is not known. TCRdb processed the 5' RACE reads anew with MiXCR; each CDR3 protein has one entry. The sample carries some 350,000 distinct CDR3 sequences, roughly 4% recorded once. V was shortened by 0 bases and J by 5 bases, with 13 bases between the two germline ends. The CDR3 length is 15 residues. Germline loops: CDR1 LGHNA, CDR2 YSLEER. This record belongs to a study of T cells after yellow fever vaccination. Findings and caveats of the study: Re-detected after boosting: most primary clones, 96% of CD4 and 88% of CD8.

The sequences come from PBMCs, collected 5 days after the yellow fever booster vaccination. The chain carries TRBV4-3 and TRBJ1-1; tentative D call: TRBD1 (6 bases). The sequence derives from a young man who received the YFV17D yellow fever vaccine. The CDR3 protein is CASSQDAQGWTEAFF. The CDR3 DNA sequence: TGCGCCAGCAGCCAAGACGCCCAGGGGTGGACTGAAGCTTTCTTT.